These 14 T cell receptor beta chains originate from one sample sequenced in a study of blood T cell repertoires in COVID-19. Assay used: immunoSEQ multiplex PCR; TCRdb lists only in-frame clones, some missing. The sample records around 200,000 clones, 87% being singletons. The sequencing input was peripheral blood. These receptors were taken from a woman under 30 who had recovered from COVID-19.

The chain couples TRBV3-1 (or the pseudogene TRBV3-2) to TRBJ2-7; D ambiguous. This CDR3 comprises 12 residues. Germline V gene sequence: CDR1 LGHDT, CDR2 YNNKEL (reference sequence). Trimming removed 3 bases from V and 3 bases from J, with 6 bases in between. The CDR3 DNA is TGTGCCAGCAGCCATCCGAGCTACGAGCAGTACTTC. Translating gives CASSHPSYEQYF.

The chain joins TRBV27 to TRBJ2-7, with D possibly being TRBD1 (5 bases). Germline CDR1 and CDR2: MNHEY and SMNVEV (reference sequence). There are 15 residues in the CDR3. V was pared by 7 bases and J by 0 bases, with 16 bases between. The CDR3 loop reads CASNPSTESSYEQYF. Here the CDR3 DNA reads TGTGCCAGCAATCCATCGACAGAGAGCTCCTACGAGCAGTACTTC.

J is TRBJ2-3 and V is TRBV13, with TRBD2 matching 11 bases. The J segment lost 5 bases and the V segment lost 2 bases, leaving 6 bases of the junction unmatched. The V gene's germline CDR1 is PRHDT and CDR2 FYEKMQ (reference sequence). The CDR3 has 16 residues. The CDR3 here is CASSLSTSGNLDTQYF. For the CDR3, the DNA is TGTGCCAGCAGCTTATCGACTAGCGGGAATTTAGATACGCAGTATTTT. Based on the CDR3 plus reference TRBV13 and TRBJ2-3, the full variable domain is AAGVIQSPRHLIKEKRETATLKCYPIPRHDTVYWYQQGPGQDPQFLISFYEKMQSDKGSIPDRFSAQQFSDYHSELNMSSLELGDSALYFCASSLSTSGNLDTQYFGPGTRLTVL.

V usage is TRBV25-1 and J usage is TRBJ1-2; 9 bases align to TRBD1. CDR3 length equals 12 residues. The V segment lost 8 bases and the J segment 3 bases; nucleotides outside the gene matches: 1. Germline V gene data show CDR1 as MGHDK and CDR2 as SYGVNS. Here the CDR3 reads CASRDRDYGYTF. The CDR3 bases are TGTGCCAGCCGGGACAGGGACTATGGCTACACCTTC.

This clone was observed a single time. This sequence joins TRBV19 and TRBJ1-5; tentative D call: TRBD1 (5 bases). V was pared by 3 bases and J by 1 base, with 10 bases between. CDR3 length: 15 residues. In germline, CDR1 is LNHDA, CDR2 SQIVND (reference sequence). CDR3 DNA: TGTGCCAGTAGTATCGGGGGAATGAGCAATCAGCCCCAGCATTTT. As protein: CASSIGGMSNQPQHF.

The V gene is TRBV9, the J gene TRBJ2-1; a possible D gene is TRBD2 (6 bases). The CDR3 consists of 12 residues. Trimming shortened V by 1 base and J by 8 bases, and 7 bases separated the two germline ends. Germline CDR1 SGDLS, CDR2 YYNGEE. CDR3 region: CASSVRLDEQFF. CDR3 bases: TGTGCCAGCAGCGTACGACTAGATGAGCAGTTCTTC. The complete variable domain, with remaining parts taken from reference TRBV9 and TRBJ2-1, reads DSGVTQTPKHLITATGQRVTLRCSPRSGDLSVYWYQQSLDQGLQFLIQYYNGEERAKGNILERFSAQQFPDLHSELNLSSLELGDSALYFCASSVRLDEQFFGPGTRLTVL.

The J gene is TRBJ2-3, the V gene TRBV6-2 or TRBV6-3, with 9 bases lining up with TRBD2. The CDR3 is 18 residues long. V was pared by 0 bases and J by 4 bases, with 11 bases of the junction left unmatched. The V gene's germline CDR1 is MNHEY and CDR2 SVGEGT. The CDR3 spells CASSYSVAGDEGADTQYF. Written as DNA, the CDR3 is TGTGCCAGCAGTTACTCGGTAGCGGGAGATGAAGGCGCAGATACGCAGTATTTT.

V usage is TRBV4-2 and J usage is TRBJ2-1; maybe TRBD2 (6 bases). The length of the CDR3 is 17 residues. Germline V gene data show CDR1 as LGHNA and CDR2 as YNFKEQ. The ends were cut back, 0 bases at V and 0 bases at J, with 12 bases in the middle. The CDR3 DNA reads TGTGCCAGCAGCCAAGATCGGGGGATAAGCTCCTACAATGAGCAGTTCTTC. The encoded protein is CASSQDRGISSYNEQFF.

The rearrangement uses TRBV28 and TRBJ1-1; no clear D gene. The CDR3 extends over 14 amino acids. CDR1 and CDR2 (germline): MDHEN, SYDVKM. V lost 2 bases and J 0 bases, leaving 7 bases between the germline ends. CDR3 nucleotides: TGTGCCAGCAGTTTAGGGCAGGTGAACACTGAAGCTTTCTTT. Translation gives CASSLGQVNTEAFF.

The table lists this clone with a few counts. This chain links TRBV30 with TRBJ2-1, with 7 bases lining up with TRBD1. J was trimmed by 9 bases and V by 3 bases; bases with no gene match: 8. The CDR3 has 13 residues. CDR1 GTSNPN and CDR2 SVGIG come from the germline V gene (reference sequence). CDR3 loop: CAWRAKGGFEQFF. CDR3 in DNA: TGTGCCTGGAGAGCCAAAGGGGGCTTTGAGCAGTTCTTC.

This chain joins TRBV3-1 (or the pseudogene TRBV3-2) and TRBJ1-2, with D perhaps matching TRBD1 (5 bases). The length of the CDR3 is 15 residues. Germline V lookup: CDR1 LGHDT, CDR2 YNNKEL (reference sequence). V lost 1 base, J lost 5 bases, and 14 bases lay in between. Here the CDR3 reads CASSQGRGFRYGYTF. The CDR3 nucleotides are TGTGCCAGCAGCCAAGGTAGGGGATTTCGGTATGGCTACACCTTC.

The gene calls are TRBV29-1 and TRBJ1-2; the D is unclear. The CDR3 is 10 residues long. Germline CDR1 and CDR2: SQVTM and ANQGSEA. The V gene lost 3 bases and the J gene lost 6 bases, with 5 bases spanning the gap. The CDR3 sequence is CSVDSDGYTF. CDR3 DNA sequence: TGCAGCGTTGACTCCGATGGCTACACCTTC.

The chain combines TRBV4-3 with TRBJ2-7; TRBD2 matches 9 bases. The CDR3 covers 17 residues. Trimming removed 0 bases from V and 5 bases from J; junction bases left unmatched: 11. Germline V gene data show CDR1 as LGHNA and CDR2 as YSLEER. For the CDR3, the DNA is TGCGCCAGCAGCCAAGAATCTGGGATCGAGCGGGGGGACGAGCAGTACTTC. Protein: CASSQESGIERGDEQYF.

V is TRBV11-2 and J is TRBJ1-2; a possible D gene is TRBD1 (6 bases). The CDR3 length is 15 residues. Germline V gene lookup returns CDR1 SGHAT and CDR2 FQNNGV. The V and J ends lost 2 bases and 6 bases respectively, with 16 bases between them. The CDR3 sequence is CASSLISRAGDGYTF. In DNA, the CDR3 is TGTGCCAGCAGCTTAATTTCCCGGGCAGGGGATGGCTACACCTTC.